This TCR beta chain was captured by sequencing in a study of blood T cell repertoires in COVID-19. CDR1 MNHEY and CDR2 SVGAGI come from the germline V gene. This CDR3 is built from 15 residues. The V gene lost 4 bases and the J gene lost 0 bases, with 12 bases spanning the gap. The table came from immunoSEQ multiplex PCR; TCRdb's copy has only in-frame clones and leaves some out. Of approximately 70,000 clones listed, around 88% are singletons. This receptor was taken from a woman in her seventies with acute or convalescent COVID-19. Sequenced material: peripheral blood. V usage is TRBV6-5 and J usage is TRBJ1-1; no reliable D call. The CDR3 spells CASSSTAGVNTEAFF. Here the CDR3 DNA reads TGTGCCAGCAGTTCAACCGCAGGTGTGAACACTGAAGCTTTCTTT.